This entry concerns a single T cell receptor (beta chain). This receptor's antigen is unknown. Base qualities are not provided; no much larger clone lies one nucleotide away. The sample comes from a study of T cell repertoires in cytomegalovirus infection (dated by TCRdb to about 2019). For the study in its entirety: Donor HLA type was relevant to the analysis, because carriage of CMV infection together with the matching HLA type was indicated by public TCR beta signatures.

Sequencing was carried out with an Illumina HiSeq 1500. TCRdb ran its own pipeline on the public reads, namely fastp trimming at Q25 and MiXCR clone calling, and kept in-frame beta chains. A single entry per CDR3 protein holds the most common genes and DNA from its merged rows. This sample comprises roughly 630,000 distinct CDR3 sequences, 20% to 25% of them detected only once. Approximately 8.2% of the sample rests with the top ten. Measured from the cysteine to the phenylalanine, the CDR3 is 12 residues long. Only the CDR3 portion is preserved as DNA: 36 bases, with reading frame beginning at the first base. Trimming at the junction amounts to 6 bases on V and 14 bases on J, and the germline ends lie 20 bases apart. CDR1 and CDR2, per the germline V gene, are SQVTM and ANQGSEA. The study at large found these results: In both this cohort and an independent approximately 350-donor cohort, the cumulative frequency of public TCR beta family members distinguished carriers of CMV infection plus the relevant HLA type. The ex vivo response was dominated by HLA-C-restricted CMV-specific TCR beta clonotypes, which also provided the single most frequent clonotype in two of eight donors.

This receptor was obtained from a human donor in good health (CMV status not recorded). Some clones in this sample may be carry-over from other donors' samples. The sample taken for sequencing was CD8+ T cells from PBMCs. The chain couples TRBV29-1 to TRBJ2-1; confidence is insufficient to name the D gene. DNA sequence: TGCAGCGTCGAAATTTACGATTTAGAGGAGTTCTTC. This is translated as CSVEIYDLEEFF.